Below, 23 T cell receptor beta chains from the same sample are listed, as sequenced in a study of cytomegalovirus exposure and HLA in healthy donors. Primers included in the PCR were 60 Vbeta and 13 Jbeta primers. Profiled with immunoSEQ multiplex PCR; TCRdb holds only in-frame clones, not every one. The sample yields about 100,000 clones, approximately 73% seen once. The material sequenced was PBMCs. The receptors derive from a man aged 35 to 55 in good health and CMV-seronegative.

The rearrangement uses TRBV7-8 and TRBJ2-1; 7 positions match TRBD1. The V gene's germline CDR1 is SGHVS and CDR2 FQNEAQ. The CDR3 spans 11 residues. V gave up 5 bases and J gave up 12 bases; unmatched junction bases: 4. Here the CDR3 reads CASSIRDRQFF. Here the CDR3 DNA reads TGTGCCAGCAGCATCCGGGACAGGCAGTTCTTC.

CDR3: CASSPTLAAQETQYF. As DNA, the CDR3 is TGCGCCAGCAGTCCAACCTTAGCGGCTCAAGAGACCCAGTACTTC. This chain joins TRBV10-2 and TRBJ2-5, with D possibly matching TRBD2 (6 bases). Germline CDR1 WSHSY, CDR2 SAAADI. This CDR3 region has 15 residues. With 5 bases removed from V and 2 bases from J, the gap between germline ends came to 15 bases.

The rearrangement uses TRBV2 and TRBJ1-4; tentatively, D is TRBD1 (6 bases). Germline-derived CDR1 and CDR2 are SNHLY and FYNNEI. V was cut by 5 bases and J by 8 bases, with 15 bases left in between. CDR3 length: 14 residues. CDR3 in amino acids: CASSKLTGKEKLFF. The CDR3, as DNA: TGTGCCAGCAGTAAACTGACAGGAAAGGAAAAACTGTTTTTT.

CDR3 in amino acids: CASSTGQPANANQPQHF. The CDR3 coding sequence is TGTGCCAGTAGTACCGGACAGCCCGCCAATGCCAATCAGCCCCAGCATTTT. The chain joins TRBV19 to TRBJ1-5; TRBD1 is a possible D gene (6 bases). Trimming left V 4 bases short and J 3 bases short, with 19 bases between. This CDR3 contains 17 residues. CDR1 and CDR2 (germline): LNHDA, SQIVND (reference sequence).

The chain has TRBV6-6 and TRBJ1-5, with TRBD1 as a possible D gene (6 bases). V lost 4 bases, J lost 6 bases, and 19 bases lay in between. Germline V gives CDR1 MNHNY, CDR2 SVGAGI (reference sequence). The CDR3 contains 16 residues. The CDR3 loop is CASSFGGRGGGQPQHF. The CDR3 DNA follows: TGTGCCAGCAGTTTCGGGGGGAGGGGAGGGGGTCAGCCCCAGCATTTT.

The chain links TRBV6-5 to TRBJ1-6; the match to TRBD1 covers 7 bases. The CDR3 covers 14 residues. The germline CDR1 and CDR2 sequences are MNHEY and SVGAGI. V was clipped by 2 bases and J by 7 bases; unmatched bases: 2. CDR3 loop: CASSYRGPNSPLHF. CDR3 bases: TGTGCCAGCAGTTACAGGGGGCCAAATTCACCCCTCCACTTT.

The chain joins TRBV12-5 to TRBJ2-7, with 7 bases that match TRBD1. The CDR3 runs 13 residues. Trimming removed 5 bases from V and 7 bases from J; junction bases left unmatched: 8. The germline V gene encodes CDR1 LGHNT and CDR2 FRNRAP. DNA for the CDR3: TGTGCTAGTGGTCCGGGGACAGATCGGGAGCAGTACTTC. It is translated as CASGPGTDREQYF.

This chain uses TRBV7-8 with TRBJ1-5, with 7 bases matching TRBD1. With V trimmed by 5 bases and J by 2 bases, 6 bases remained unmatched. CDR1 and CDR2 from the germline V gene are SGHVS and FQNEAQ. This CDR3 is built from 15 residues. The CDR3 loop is CASSTPGTGNQPQHF. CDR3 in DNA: TGTGCCAGCAGCACTCCCGGGACAGGCAATCAGCCCCAGCATTTT.

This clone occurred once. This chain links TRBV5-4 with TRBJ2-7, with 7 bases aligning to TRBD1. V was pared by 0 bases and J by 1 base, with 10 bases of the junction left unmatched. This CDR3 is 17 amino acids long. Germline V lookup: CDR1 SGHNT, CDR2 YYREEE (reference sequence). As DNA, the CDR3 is TGTGCCAGCAGCTTGGGTCCCAGGACAGGCACATCCTACGAGCAGTACTTC. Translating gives CASSLGPRTGTSYEQYF. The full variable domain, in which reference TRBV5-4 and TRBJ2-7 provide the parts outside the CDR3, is ETGVTQSPTHLIKTRGQQVTLRCSSQSGHNTVSWYQQALGQGPQFIFQYYREEENGRGNFPPRFSGLQFPNYSSELNVNALELDDSALYLCASSLGPRTGTSYEQYFGPGTRLTVT.

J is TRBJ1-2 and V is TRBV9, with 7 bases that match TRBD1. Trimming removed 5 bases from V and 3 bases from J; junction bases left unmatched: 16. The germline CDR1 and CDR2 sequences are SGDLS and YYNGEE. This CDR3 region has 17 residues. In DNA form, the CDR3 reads TGTGCCAGCAGTCCCCCGGGCGGGCTCAGGGGGGACTATGGCTACACCTTC. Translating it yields CASSPPGGLRGDYGYTF.

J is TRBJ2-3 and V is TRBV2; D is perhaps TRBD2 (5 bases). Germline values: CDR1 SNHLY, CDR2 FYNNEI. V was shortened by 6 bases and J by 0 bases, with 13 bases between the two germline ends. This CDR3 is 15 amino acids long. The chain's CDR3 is CASRTRAASTDTQYF. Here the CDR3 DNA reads TGTGCCAGCAGGACGAGGGCAGCTAGCACAGATACGCAGTATTTT. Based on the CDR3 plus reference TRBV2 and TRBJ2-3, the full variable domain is EPEVTQTPSHQVTQMGQEVILRCVPISNHLYFYWYRQILGQKVEFLVSFYNNEISEKSEIFDDQFSVERPDGSNFTLKIRSTKLEDSAMYFCASRTRAASTDTQYFGPGTRLTVL.

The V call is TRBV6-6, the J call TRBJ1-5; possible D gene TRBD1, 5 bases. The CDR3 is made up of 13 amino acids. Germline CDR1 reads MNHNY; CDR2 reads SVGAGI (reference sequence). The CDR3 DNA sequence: TGTGCGGTCGGGACTTCAAGCAATCAGCCCCAGCATTTT. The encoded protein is CAVGTSSNQPQHF.

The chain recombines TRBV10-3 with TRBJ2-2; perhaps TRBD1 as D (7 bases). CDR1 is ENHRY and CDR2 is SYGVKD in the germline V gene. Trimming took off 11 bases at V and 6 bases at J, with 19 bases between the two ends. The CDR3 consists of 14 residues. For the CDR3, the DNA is TGTGCCGCCCGCGGGACAGCTTTTTCCGGGGAGCTGTTTTTT. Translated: CAARGTAFSGELFF.

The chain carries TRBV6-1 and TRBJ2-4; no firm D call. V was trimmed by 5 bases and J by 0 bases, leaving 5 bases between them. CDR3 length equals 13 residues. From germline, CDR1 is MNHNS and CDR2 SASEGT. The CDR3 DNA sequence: TGTGCCAGCAGTTCACTAGCCAAAAACATTCAGTACTTC. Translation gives CASSSLAKNIQYF.

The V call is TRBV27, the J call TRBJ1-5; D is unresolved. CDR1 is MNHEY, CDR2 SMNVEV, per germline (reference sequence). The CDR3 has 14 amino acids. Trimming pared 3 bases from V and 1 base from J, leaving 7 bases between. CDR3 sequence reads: CASSLGGSNQPQHF. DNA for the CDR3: TGTGCCAGCAGTTTGGGCGGGAGCAATCAGCCCCAGCATTTT.

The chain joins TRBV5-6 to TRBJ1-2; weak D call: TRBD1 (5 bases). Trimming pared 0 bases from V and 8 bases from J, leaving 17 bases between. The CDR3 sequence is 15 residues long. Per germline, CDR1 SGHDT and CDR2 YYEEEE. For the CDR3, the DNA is TGTGCCAGCAGCTTGGGGGGTGTCGCAGGGAACGGCTACACCTTC. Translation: CASSLGGVAGNGYTF.

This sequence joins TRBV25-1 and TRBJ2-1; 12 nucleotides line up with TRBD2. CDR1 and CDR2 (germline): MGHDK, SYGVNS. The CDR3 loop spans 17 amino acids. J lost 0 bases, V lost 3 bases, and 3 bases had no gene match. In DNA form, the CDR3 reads TGTGCCAGCAGTGAGACTAGCGGGGGCCCCTCCTACAATGAGCAGTTCTTC. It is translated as CASSETSGGPSYNEQFF.

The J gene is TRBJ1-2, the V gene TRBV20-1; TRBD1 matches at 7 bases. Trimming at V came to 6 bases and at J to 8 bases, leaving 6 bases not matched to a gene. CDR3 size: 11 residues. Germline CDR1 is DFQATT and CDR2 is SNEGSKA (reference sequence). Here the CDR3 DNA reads TGCAGTGCCAGCAGGGGGGAGGGCTACACCTTC. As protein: CSASRGEGYTF.

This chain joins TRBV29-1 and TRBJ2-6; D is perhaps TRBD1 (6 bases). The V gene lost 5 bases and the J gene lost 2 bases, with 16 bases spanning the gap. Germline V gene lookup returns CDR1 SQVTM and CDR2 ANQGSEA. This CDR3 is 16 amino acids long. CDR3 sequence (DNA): TGCAGCGTTTTAGGCAGGGGCGTAACTGGGGCCAACGTCCTGACTTTC. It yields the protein CSVLGRGVTGANVLTF.

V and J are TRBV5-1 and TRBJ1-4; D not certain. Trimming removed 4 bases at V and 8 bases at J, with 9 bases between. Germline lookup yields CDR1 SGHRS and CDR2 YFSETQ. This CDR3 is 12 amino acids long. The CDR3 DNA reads TGCGCCAGCAGCGAAGAGGAGGAAAAACTGTTTTTT. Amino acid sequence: CASSEEEEKLFF.

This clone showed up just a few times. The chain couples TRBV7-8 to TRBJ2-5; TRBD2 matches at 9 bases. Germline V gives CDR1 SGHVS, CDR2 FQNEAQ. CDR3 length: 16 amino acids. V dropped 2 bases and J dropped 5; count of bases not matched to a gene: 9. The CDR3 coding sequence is TGTGCCAGCAGCTTAATGGGACTAGCCTCTGGGGAGACCCAGTACTTC. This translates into CASSLMGLASGETQYF.

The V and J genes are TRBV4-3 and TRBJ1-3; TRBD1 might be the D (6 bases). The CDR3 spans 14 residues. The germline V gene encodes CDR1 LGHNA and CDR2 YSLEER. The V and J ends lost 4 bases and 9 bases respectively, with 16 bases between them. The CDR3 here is CASSRLQGLSTIYF. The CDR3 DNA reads TGCGCCAGCAGCCGCCTACAGGGCCTGAGCACCATATATTTT.

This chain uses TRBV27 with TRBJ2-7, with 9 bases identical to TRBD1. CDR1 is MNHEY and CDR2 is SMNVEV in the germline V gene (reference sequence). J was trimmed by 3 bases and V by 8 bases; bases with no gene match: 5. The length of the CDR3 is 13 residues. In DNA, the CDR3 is TGTGCCAGCTCCTCGGGACAGGGCTACGAGCAGTACTTC. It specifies CASSSGQGYEQYF.